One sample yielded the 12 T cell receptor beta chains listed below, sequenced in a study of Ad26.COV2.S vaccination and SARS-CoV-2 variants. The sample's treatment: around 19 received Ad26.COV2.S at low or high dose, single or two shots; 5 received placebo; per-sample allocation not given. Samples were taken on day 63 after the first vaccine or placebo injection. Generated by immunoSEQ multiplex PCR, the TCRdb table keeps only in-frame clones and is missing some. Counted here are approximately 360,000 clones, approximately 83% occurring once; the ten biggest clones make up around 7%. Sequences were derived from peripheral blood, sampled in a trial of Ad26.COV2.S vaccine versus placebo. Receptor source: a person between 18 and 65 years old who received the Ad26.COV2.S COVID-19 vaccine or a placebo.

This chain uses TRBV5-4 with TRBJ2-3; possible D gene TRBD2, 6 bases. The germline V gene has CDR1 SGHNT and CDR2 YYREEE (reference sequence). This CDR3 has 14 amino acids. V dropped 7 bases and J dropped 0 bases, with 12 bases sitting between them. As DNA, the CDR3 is TGTGCCAGCTCTCGGACTACTAGCACAGATACGCAGTATTTT. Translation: CASSRTTSTDTQYF.

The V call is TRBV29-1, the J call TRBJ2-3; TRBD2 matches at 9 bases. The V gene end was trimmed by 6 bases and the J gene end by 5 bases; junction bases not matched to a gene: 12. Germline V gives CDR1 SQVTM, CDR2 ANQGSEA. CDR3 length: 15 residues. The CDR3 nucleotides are TGCAGCGTCGGACGGGGTAGCGGGAGATTAGATACGCAGTATTTT. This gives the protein CSVGRGSGRLDTQYF.

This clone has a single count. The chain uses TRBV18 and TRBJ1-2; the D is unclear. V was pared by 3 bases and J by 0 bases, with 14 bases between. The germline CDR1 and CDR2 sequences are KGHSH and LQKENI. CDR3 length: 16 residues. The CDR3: CASSPPGRGTNYGYTF. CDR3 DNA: TGTGCCAGCTCACCTCCCGGACGGGGAACTAACTATGGCTACACCTTC. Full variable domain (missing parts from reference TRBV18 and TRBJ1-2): NAGVMQNPRHLVRRRGQEARLRCSPMKGHSHVYWYRQLPEEGLKFMVYLQKENIIDESGMPKERFSAEFPKEGPSILRIQQVVRGDSAAYFCASSPPGRGTNYGYTFGSGTRLTVV.

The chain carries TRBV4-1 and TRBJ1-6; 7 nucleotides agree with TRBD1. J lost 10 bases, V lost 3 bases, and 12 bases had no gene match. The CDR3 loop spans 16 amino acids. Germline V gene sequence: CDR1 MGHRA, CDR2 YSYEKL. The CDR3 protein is CASSQLGQAFLSPLHF. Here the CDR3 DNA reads TGCGCCAGCAGCCAGCTTGGACAGGCCTTTTTGTCACCCCTCCACTTT.

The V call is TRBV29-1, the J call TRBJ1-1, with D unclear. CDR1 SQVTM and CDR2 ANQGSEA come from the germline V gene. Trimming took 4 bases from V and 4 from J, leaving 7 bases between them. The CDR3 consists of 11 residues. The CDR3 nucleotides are TGCAGCGTTGTGACACCCACTGAAGCTTTCTTT. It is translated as CSVVTPTEAFF.

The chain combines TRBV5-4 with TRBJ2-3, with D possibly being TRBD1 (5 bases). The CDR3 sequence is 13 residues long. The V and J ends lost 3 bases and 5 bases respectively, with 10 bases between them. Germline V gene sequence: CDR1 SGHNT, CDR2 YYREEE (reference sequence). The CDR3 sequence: CASSSQRGDTQYF. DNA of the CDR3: TGTGCCAGCAGCTCACAAAGGGGAGATACGCAGTATTTT. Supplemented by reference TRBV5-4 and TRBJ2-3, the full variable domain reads ETGVTQSPTHLIKTRGQQVTLRCSSQSGHNTVSWYQQALGQGPQFIFQYYREEENGRGNFPPRFSGLQFPNYSSELNVNALELDDSALYLCASSSQRGDTQYFGPGTRLTVL.

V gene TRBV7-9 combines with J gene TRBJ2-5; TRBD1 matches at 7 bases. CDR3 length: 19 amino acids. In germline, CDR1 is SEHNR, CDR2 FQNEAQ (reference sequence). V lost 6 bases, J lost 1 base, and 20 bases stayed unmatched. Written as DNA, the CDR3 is TGTGCCAGCAGTCCAAGGAACCGCCCGGGACAGACTGTCCAAGAGACCCAGTACTTC. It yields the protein CASSPRNRPGQTVQETQYF.

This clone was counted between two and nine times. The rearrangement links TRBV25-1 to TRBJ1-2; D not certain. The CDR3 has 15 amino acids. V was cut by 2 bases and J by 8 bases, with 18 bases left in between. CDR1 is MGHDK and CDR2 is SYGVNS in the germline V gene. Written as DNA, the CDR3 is TGTGCCAGCAGTGAAACCGCTAAACATAAGAGCGGCTACACCTTC. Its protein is CASSETAKHKSGYTF.

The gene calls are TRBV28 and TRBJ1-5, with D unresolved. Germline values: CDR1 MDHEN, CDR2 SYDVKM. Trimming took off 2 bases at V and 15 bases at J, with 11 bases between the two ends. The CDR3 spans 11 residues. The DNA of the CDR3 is TGTGCCAGCAGTTTAGGGTCCTCTTCGCATTTT. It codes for CASSLGSSSHF.

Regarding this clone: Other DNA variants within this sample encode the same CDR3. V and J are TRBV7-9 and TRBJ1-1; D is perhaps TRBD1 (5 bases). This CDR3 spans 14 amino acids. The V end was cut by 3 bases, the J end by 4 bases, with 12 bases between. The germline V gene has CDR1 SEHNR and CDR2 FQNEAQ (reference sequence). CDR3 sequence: CASSLRGGGTEAFF. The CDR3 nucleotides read TGTGCCAGCAGCTTGAGGGGAGGTGGCACTGAAGCTTTCTTT.

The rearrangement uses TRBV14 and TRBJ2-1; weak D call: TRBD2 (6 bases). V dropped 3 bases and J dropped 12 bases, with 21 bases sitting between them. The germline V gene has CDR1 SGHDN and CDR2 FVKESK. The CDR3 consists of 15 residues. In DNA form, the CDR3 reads TGTGCCAGCAGCCACACCGGGACTGCTCGTTGGTGGCAGTTCTTC. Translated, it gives CASSHTGTARWWQFF.

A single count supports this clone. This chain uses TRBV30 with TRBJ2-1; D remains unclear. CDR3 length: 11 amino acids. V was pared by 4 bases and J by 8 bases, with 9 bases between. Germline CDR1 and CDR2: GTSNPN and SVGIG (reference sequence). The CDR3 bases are TGTGCCTGGACCGCCCGGCATGAGCAGTTCTTC. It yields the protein CAWTARHEQFF.